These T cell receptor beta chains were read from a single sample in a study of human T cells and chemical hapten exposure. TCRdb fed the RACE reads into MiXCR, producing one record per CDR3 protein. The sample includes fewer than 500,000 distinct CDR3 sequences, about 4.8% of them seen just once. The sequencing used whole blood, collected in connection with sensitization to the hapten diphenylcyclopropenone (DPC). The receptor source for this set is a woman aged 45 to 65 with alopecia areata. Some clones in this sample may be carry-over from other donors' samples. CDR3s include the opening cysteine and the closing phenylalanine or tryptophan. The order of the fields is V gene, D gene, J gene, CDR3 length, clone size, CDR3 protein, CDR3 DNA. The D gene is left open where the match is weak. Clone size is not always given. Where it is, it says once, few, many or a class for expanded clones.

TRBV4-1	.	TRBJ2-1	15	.	CASSQDGQLDNEQFF	TGCGCCAGCAGCCAAGATGGGCAGTTGGACAATGAGCAGTTCTTC
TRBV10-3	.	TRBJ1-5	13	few	CAISEQGGQPQHF	TGTGCCATCAGTGAACAGGGCGGACAGCCCCAGCATTTT
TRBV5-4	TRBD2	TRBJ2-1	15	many	CASSFGLADYNEQFF	TGTGCCAGCAGCTTTGGGCTAGCGGATTACAATGAGCAGTTCTTC
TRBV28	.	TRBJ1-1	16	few	CASSSVDVGENTEAFF	TGTGCCAGCAGTTCAGTGGACGTAGGAGAAAACACTGAAGCTTTCTTT
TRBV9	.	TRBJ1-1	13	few	CASSVGGLGEAFF	TGTGCCAGCAGCGTAGGGGGGCTTGGCGAAGCTTTCTTT
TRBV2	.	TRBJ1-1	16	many	CASSEASRARDTEAFF	TGTGCCAGCAGTGAAGCGTCCAGGGCTCGCGACACTGAAGCTTTCTTT
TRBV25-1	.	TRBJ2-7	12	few	CASSEGPDEQYF	TGTGCCAGCAGTGAAGGTCCAGACGAGCAGTACTTC
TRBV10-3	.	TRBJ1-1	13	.	CAISGGTPTEAFF	TGTGCCATCAGTGGCGGGACCCCGACTGAAGCTTTCTTT
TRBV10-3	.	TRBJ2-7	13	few	CAISESRSGEQYF	TGTGCCATCAGTGAGTCGCGGAGCGGCGAGCAGTACTTC
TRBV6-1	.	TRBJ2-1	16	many	CASSEGAGGTYNEQFF	TGTGCCAGCAGTGAAGGTGCAGGGGGGACCTACAATGAGCAGTTCTTC
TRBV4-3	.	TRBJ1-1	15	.	CASSQDLLGNTEAFF	TGCGCCAGCAGCCAAGATCTTTTGGGGAACACTGAAGCTTTCTTT
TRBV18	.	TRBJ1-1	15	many	CASSPLGGENTEAFF	TGTGCCAGCTCACCCCTGGGGGGGGAGAACACTGAAGCTTTCTTT
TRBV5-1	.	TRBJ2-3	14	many	CASSLAGPTDTQYF	TGTGCCAGCAGCTTGGCCGGGCCCACAGATACGCAGTATTTT
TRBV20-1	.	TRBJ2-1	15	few	CSASRGLGVYNEQFF	TGCAGTGCCAGTCGAGGGCTGGGGGTTTACAATGAGCAGTTCTTC
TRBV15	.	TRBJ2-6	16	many	CATSREKASGANVLTF	TGTGCCACCAGCAGAGAGAAAGCCTCTGGGGCCAACGTCCTGACTTTC
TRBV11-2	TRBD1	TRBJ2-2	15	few	CASSRDSINTGELFF	TGTGCCAGCAGCCGGGACAGCATAAACACCGGGGAGCTGTTTTTT
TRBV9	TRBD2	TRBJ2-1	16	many	CASSSRLAGEYNEQFF	TGTGCCAGCAGCTCCCGACTAGCGGGGGAATACAATGAGCAGTTCTTC
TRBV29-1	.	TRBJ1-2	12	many	CSQQTENYGYTF	TGCAGCCAACAAACCGAGAACTATGGCTACACCTTC
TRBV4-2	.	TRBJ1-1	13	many	CASSLTMNTEAFF	TGTGCCAGCAGCCTCACGATGAACACTGAAGCTTTCTTT
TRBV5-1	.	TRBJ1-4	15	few	CASSLSSREFGGLFF	TGCGCCAGCAGCTTGTCCTCTCGGGAGTTCGGAGGACTGTTTTTT
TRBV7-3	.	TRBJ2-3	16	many	CASSLTGLSSTDTQYF	TGTGCCAGCAGCTTAACGGGCCTCTCGAGCACAGATACGCAGTATTTT
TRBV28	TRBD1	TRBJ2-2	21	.	CASSTPTPGQGALPNTGELFF	TGTGCCAGCAGTACCCCTACACCGGGACAGGGGGCCTTGCCGAACACCGGGGAGCTGTTTTTT
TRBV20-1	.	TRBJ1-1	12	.	CSASPDSTEAFF	TGCAGTGCTAGCCCAGACAGCACTGAAGCTTTCTTT
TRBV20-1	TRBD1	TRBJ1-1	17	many	CSARNGQGIVIGTEAFF	TGCAGTGCTAGGAATGGACAGGGGATTGTGATTGGCACTGAAGCTTTCTTT
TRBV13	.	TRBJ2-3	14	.	CASSLHGDTDTQYF	TGTGCCAGCAGCTTACACGGGGATACAGATACGCAGTATTTT
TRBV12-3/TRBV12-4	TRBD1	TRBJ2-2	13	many	CATIEGAAGELFF	TGTGCCACAATCGAGGGGGCGGCCGGGGAGCTGTTTTTT
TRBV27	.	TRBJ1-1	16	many	CASSQAIRYGMAEAFF	TGTGCCAGCAGTCAGGCAATTCGGTACGGGATGGCTGAAGCTTTCTTT
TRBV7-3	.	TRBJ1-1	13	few	CASSLGHNTEAFF	TGTGCCAGCAGCCTAGGACATAACACTGAAGCTTTCTTT
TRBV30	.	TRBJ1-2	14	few	CAWSITGTIYGYTF	TGTGCCTGGAGTATCACAGGGACTATCTATGGCTACACCTTC
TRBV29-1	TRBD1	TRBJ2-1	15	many	CSVEVLDRAYNEQFF	TGCAGCGTTGAAGTCCTGGACAGGGCCTACAATGAGCAGTTCTTC
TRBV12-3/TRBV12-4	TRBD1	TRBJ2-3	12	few	CASSTQGGPQYF	TGTGCCAGCAGTACACAGGGGGGTCCGCAGTATTTT
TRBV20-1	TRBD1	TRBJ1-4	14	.	CSARVRTGDEKLFF	TGCAGTGCTAGAGTTAGGACAGGGGACGAAAAACTGTTTTTT
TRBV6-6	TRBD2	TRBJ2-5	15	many	CASSYGAGVAETQYF	TGTGCCAGCAGTTACGGAGCGGGAGTAGCAGAGACCCAGTACTTC
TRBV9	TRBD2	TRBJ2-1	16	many	CASSAHLAGQYNEQFF	TGTGCCAGCAGCGCCCATCTAGCGGGCCAGTACAATGAGCAGTTCTTC
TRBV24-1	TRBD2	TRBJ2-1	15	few	CATSDPGLAGGEQFF	TGTGCCACCAGTGATCCCGGACTGGCGGGAGGTGAGCAGTTCTTC
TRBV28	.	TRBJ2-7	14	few	CASSLTRREYEQYF	TGTGCCAGCAGTTTAACGCGTCGGGAGTACGAGCAGTACTTC
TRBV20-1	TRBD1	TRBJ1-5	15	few	CSGQAGTASNQPQHF	TGCAGTGGTCAAGCTGGGACAGCTAGCAATCAGCCCCAGCATTTT
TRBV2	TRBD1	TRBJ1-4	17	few	CASSEVGQGGGSEKLFF	TGTGCCAGCAGTGAAGTCGGACAGGGGGGAGGAAGTGAAAAACTGTTTTTT
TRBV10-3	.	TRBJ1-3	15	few	CAISDIVVSGNTIYF	TGTGCCATCAGTGATATAGTGGTATCTGGAAACACCATATATTTT
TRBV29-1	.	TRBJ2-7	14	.	CSALATGISYEQYF	TGCAGCGCTCTCGCCACAGGGATTTCCTACGAGCAGTACTTC
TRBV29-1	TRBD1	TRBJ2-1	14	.	CSVPGQGPYNEQFF	TGCAGCGTTCCGGGACAGGGCCCCTACAATGAGCAGTTCTTC
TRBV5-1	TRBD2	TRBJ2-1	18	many	CASSFSPGTSGGYNEQFF	TGCGCCAGCAGCTTCTCTCCCGGGACTAGCGGGGGATACAATGAGCAGTTCTTC
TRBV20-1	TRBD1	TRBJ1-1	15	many	CSAGRDRGRLTEAFF	TGCAGTGCTGGCCGGGACAGGGGGCGACTCACTGAAGCTTTCTTT